This TCR beta chain originates from a study of OX40 agonist ivuxolimab in advanced cancers. The repertoire was sequenced with immunoSEQ multiplex PCR; TCRdb's copy has only in-frame clones and lacks some. The sample includes about 53,000 clones, more than 70% of them seen just once. Germline-derived CDR1 and CDR2 are PRHDT and FYEKMQ (reference sequence). CDR3 length: 13 residues. The V gene lost 5 bases and the J gene lost 6 bases, with 11 bases spanning the gap. Autoimmune disease history or systemic immunosuppression led to patient exclusion. This receptor was taken from an adult with an advanced solid tumor such as melanoma, head and neck, liver or kidney cancer. The sample in question was CD4+ or CD8+ T cells sorted from blood, obtained in a trial of the OX40 agonist ivuxolimab. V gene TRBV13 combines with J gene TRBJ2-1; D unclear. The CDR3 DNA follows: TGTGCCAGCAGCCAAACCCCCAGCAATGAGCAGTTCTTC. It specifies CASSQTPSNEQFF.